The 5 T cell receptor beta chains given below trace back to one sample, sequenced in a study of blood T cell repertoires in COVID-19. TCRdb's copy holds only in-frame clones and misses some; the assay was immunoSEQ multiplex PCR. The sample holds some 300,000 clones, approximately 89% seen once. Material for sequencing was peripheral blood. Every receptor here comes from a woman in her thirties who had recovered from COVID-19.

The rearrangement uses TRBV5-1 and TRBJ2-5, with 8 bases identical to TRBD2. Per germline, CDR1 SGHRS and CDR2 YFSETQ. Trimming removed 4 bases from V and 5 bases from J; junction bases left unmatched: 4. There are 13 residues in the CDR3. In nucleotides, the CDR3 is TGCGCCAGCAGCAAGCGGGGGACGGAGACCCAGTACTTC. This gives the protein CASSKRGTETQYF.

The rearrangement uses TRBV5-4 and TRBJ1-3; D not certain. The germline V and J ends were trimmed by 2 bases and 2 bases, with 8 bases remaining between them. CDR3 length equals 14 residues. Germline V CDR1 and CDR2: SGHNT, YYREEE (reference sequence). CDR3 nucleotides: TGTGCCAGCAGCTTCCAAGAGACTGGAAACACCATATATTTT. It translates to CASSFQETGNTIYF.

The gene calls are TRBV5-4 and TRBJ2-5; 8 bases agree with TRBD2. This CDR3 spans 14 amino acids. V was pared by 7 bases and J by 3 bases, with 8 bases of the junction left unmatched. Germline V gives CDR1 SGHNT, CDR2 YYREEE (reference sequence). The CDR3 loop reads CASGAGGPKETQYF. CDR3 nucleotides: TGTGCCAGCGGGGCGGGGGGTCCGAAAGAGACCCAGTACTTC. Full variable domain (outside the CDR3, taken from reference TRBV5-4 and TRBJ2-5): ETGVTQSPTHLIKTRGQQVTLRCSSQSGHNTVSWYQQALGQGPQFIFQYYREEENGRGNFPPRFSGLQFPNYSSELNVNALELDDSALYLCASGAGGPKETQYFGPGTRLLVL.

V is TRBV6-6 and J is TRBJ1-4; 11 nucleotides agree with TRBD1. The trim removed 5 bases at V and 3 bases at J, leaving 11 bases unmatched. Germline CDR1 reads MNHNY; CDR2 reads SVGAGI (reference sequence). This CDR3 region has 18 residues. The CDR3 spells CASSLPPGTGGPNEKLFF. CDR3 DNA: TGTGCCAGCAGTCTACCGCCCGGGACAGGGGGACCTAATGAAAAACTGTTTTTT.

V gene TRBV28 combines with J gene TRBJ1-2, with a tentative D call TRBD1 (6 bases). This CDR3 spans 15 amino acids. V was shortened by 6 bases and J by 3 bases, with 17 bases between the two germline ends. Germline CDR1 MDHEN, CDR2 SYDVKM. The CDR3 nucleotides read TGTGCCAGCAGATCTCGGGGGGCCAGAGACTATGGCTACACCTTC. Protein sequence: CASRSRGARDYGYTF.